Listed below are T cell receptor beta chains from one sample, sequenced in a study of blood T cells in healthy people across ages. TCRdb re-analysed the 5' RACE reads in MiXCR, keeping a single row per CDR3 protein. This table holds 1.5 million to 2 million distinct CDR3 sequences, around 48% found once. Source material: blood. These TCRs come from a woman aged 40-49 years in good health. Each CDR3 is given without its conserved first and last residue. The order of the fields is J gene, D gene, CDR3 length, V gene, CDR3 protein. The D gene is left open where the match is weak.

TRBJ1-4 | NA | 13 | TRBV5-1 | ASSLTGTNSEKLF
TRBJ2-3 | NA | 14 | TRBV28 | ASSLAREDLADTQY
TRBJ2-1 | NA | 11 | TRBV7-2 | ASSTLTSNEQF
TRBJ2-1 | NA | 16 | TRBV27 | ASSYLPPLGATIDEQF
TRBJ2-7 | NA | 12 | TRBV5-1 | ASSLTANGGEQY
TRBJ2-5 | NA | 12 | TRBV6-2/TRBV6-3 | ASSYSGREETQY
TRBJ2-5 | NA | 12 | TRBV24-1 | ATSDYRQEKTQY
NA | NA | 11 | TRBV3-1 | ASSQDLLAEQY
TRBJ2-3 | NA | 9 | TRBV28 | ASTAGPTQY
TRBJ2-5 | NA | 9 | TRBV10-3 | AISTGETQY
TRBJ2-7 | TRBD1 | 11 | TRBV6-5 | ATLGTASYEQY
TRBJ2-3 | NA | 14 | TRBV5-1 | ASSLETVFGTDTQY
TRBJ2-5 | TRBD1 | 12 | TRBV7-2 | ASSGTGPQETQY
TRBJ2-1 | NA | 12 | TRBV6-7 | ASSTESSYNEQF
TRBJ2-1 | NA | 10 | TRBV28 | ASSQRTVEQF
TRBJ2-3 | TRBD1 | 13 | TRBV6-2/TRBV6-3 | ASSPTWTGGDTQY
TRBJ1-2 | NA | 11 | TRBV3-1 | ASSQLAGYGYT
TRBJ1-5 | NA | 13 | TRBV7-9 | ASSLNGYSNQPQH